The sequence of this TCR beta chain was determined in a study of CD8+CD57+ T cells in acquired aplastic anemia. Background on the study: Mean DNA quantity obtained from sorted CD4+ and CD8+ cells was 3 to 4 ug. Study-level findings and limits: Patients and healthy controls showed no significant CD8+ Simpson's diversity difference. The study identified roughly 29 CD8+ CDR3 sequences shared by patients and controls.

Patients included in sequencing had previously demonstrated CD8+CD57+ cell expansion by flow cytometry. There were no patients without severe acquired aplastic anemia. The template for TCR beta VDJ and CDR3 sequence profiling was genomic DNA. One entry per CDR3 protein results from TCRdb running MiXCR on the reads. The table includes approximately 250,000 distinct CDR3 sequences, around 82% detected once. V was pared by 0 bases and J by 9 bases, with 13 bases between. The V gene's germline CDR1 is SGHVS and CDR2 FQNEAQ. The CDR3 covers 14 residues. In the case of this clonotype: Its antigen is unidentified.

V usage is TRBV7-8 and J usage is TRBJ2-3; D not resolved. The sequence came from a human donor with aplastic anemia. The sequencing input was sorted CD4+, CD8+, or CD8+CD57+ T cells (not recorded which) from PBMCs. The CDR3: CASSLARGAVTQYF. CDR3 in DNA: TGTGCCAGCAGCTTAGCGCGCGGTGCCGTGACGCAGTATTTT.